This T cell receptor beta chain was sequenced in a study of blood T cell repertoires in COVID-19. Across the study: The analysed material was cDNA or gDNA that came from T cells, B-cell-depleted T cells, or PBMCs.

Germline V gene lookup returns CDR1 MNHEY and CDR2 SMNVEV (reference sequence). CDR3 length: 14 amino acids. V lost 6 bases and J lost 6, with 12 bases in between. The assay was immunoSEQ multiplex PCR, and TCRdb's table has in-frame clones only and misses some. The sample lists over 150,000 clones, 75% to 85% occurring once. This clonotype was sampled from a human donor in a cohort sampled during active COVID-19. The rearrangement joins TRBV27 to TRBJ1-6; TRBD1 might be the D (6 bases). Sequencing was done on a sample of peripheral blood. In DNA form, the CDR3 reads TGTGCCAGCAGCACAGGGAAGGGTAATTCACCCCTCCACTTT. It translates to CASSTGKGNSPLHF.